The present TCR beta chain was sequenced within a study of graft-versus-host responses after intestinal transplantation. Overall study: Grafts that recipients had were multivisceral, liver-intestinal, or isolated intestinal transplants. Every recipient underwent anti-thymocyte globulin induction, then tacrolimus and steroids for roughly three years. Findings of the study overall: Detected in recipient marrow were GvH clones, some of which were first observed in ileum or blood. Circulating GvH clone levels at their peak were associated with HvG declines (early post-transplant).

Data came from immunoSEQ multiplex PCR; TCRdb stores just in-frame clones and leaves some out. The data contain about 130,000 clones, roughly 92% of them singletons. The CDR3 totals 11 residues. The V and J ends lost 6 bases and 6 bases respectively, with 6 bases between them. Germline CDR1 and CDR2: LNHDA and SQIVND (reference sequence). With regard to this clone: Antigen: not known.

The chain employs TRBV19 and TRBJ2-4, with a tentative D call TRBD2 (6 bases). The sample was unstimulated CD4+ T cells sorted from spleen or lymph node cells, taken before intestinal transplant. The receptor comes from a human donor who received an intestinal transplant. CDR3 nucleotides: TGTGCCAGTAGGGGAGGAAACATTCAGTACTTC. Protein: CASRGGNIQYF.